Included here is one T cell receptor (beta chain) sequence, with context. These data are taken from a study of blood T cell repertoires in COVID-19. This CDR3 has 14 amino acids. V was cut by 2 bases and J by 4 bases, with 12 bases left in between. Looked up from germline, CDR1 is SGDLS and CDR2 is YYNGEE. Clones were read by immunoSEQ multiplex PCR, and TCRdb kept only the in-frame ones, dropping some. The table has more than 300,000 clones, about 90% seen once. The Seattle patients joined while their infection was active and were tracked longitudinally afterward. The sequenced material came from peripheral blood. The chain recombines TRBV9 with TRBJ1-1; D possibly corresponds to TRBD1 (6 bases). The source of this sequence is a woman aged 40-49 years with COVID-19, enrolled during active disease. DNA for the CDR3: TGTGCCAGCAGCGTGGGAACAGGGTCCACTGAAGCTTTCTTT. Protein: CASSVGTGSTEAFF.